The 20 T cell receptor beta chains reported below all come from one sample, sequenced in a study of CD8 T cells in ankylosing spondylitis. Using its own MiXCR run on the 5' RACE reads, TCRdb lists one record per CDR3 protein. The sample lists over 150,000 distinct CDR3 sequences; roughly 13% were seen once. Sample: blood, either unsorted or a sorted T cell fraction (not recorded which). The receptors were gathered from a male donor with ankylosing spondylitis or in good health (not recorded which).

There are many counts of this clonotype. The CDR3 DNA reads TGCAGCGCATCGCCGGGACTAGTAGTCAATGAGCAGTTCTTC. Its translation: CSASPGLVVNEQFF. J is TRBJ2-1 and V is TRBV29-1; TRBD2 agrees at 8 bases. V gave up 7 bases and J gave up 6 bases; unmatched junction bases: 11. This CDR3 comprises 14 residues. The germline CDR1 and CDR2 sequences are SQVTM and ANQGSEA.

The chain is built from TRBV4-1 and TRBJ2-3; TRBD2 matches at 12 bases. The CDR3 totals 19 residues. Germline V lookup: CDR1 MGHRA, CDR2 YSYEKL. With 3 bases clipped from V and 0 bases from J, the junction kept 10 bases outside the gene matches. The CDR3 nucleotides read TGCGCCAGCAGCCAGGCTTCTAGCGGGAGGGCCCTCAGCACAGATACGCAGTATTTT. Residues: CASSQASSGRALSTDTQYF.

The count of this clonotype is one. The J gene is TRBJ2-7, the V gene TRBV11-3; D call uncertain. Germline CDR1 reads SGHNT; CDR2 reads YENEEA. CDR3 length: 14 residues. Trimming left V 7 bases short and J 5 bases short, with 18 bases between. The DNA of the CDR3 is TGTGCCAGCACCGGGCCCTTAGCTATGGACGAGCAGTACTTC. Protein sequence: CASTGPLAMDEQYF.

The chain joins TRBV12-3 or TRBV12-4 to TRBJ1-4, with D possibly being TRBD1 (6 bases). This CDR3 spans 13 amino acids. Trimming took off 7 bases at V and 7 bases at J, with 13 bases between the two ends. The CDR3 loop is CASTQGGSEKLFF. CDR3 nucleotides: TGTGCCAGCACTCAAGGGGGGAGTGAAAAACTGTTTTTT.

The V gene is TRBV7-9, the J gene TRBJ2-3; 7 bases fit TRBD2. The ends lost 5 bases at V and 6 bases at J; junction bases unmatched: 8. The CDR3 runs to 14 residues. Germline lookup yields CDR1 SEHNR and CDR2 FQNEAQ (reference sequence). CDR3 sequence reads: CASSPERDRDTQYF. CDR3 DNA: TGTGCCAGCAGCCCCGAGCGGGATAGGGATACGCAGTATTTT. Combining the CDR3 with reference TRBV7-9 and TRBJ2-3 gives the whole variable domain DTGVSQNPRHKITKRGQNVTFRCDPISEHNRLYWYRQTLGQGPEFLTYFQNEAQLEKSRLLSDRFSAERPKGSFSTLEIQRTEQGDSAMYLCASSPERDRDTQYFGPGTRLTVL.

This chain uses TRBV3-1 with TRBJ2-5, with D tentatively TRBD2 (6 bases). CDR1 and CDR2 (germline): LGHDT, YNNKEL (reference sequence). The CDR3 loop spans 15 amino acids. The ends were cut back, 0 bases at V and 0 bases at J, with 8 bases in the middle. The CDR3 nucleotides are TGTGCCAGCAGCCAAGAAGGGGACTACCAAGAGACCCAGTACTTC. This translates into CASSQEGDYQETQYF.

The rearrangement joins TRBV3-1 to TRBJ2-7, with TRBD1 identical over 10 bases. The V segment lost 3 bases and the J segment 4 bases; nucleotides outside the gene matches: 9. This CDR3 has 16 amino acids. Looked up from germline, CDR1 is LGHDT and CDR2 is YNNKEL (reference sequence). CDR3 amino acids: CASSQAPGQGRYEQYF. CDR3 in DNA: TGTGCCAGCAGCCAGGCTCCGGGACAGGGGAGGTACGAGCAGTACTTC.

This clonotype has a handful of counts. In DNA form, the CDR3 reads TGTGCCAGCAGTTTGGGGAGGGGTACGAACACTGAAGCTTTCTTT. Its protein product is CASSLGRGTNTEAFF. This chain connects TRBV12-3 or TRBV12-4 to TRBJ1-1, with D possibly matching TRBD1 (5 bases). CDR3 length: 15 residues. V was clipped by 3 bases and J by 1 base, with 12 bases between them.

The V call is TRBV10-2, the J call TRBJ2-5; 13 bases are shared with TRBD2. Trimming removed 7 bases from V and 5 bases from J; junction bases left unmatched: 10. The CDR3 sequence is 16 residues long. From germline, CDR1 is WSHSY and CDR2 SAAADI. The CDR3 bases are TGCGCCAGCAATGAAGGGACTAGCGGGATGGCGGAGACCCAGTACTTC. Residues: CASNEGTSGMAETQYF.

V and J are TRBV27 and TRBJ1-2; perhaps TRBD1 as D (5 bases). The CDR3 is 14 amino acids. From germline, CDR1 is MNHEY and CDR2 SMNVEV (reference sequence). Trimming removed 3 bases at V and 0 bases at J, with 8 bases between. CDR3 region: CASSFSGPNYGYTF. The CDR3 DNA reads TGTGCCAGCAGTTTTTCGGGACCTAACTATGGCTACACCTTC.

The table lists this clonotype with a few counts. The V and J genes are TRBV27 and TRBJ2-7; either TRBD1 or TRBD2 may supply D (5 bases each). The V gene's germline CDR1 is MNHEY and CDR2 SMNVEV (reference sequence). V lost 4 bases and J 7 bases, leaving 17 bases between the germline ends. The CDR3 sequence is 14 residues long. The chain's CDR3 is CASSSYDWDREQYF. In DNA form, the CDR3 reads TGTGCCAGCAGTTCTTACGACTGGGACCGGGAGCAGTACTTC.

In nucleotides, the CDR3 is TGTGCCAGCACCGGATTATCGGGGACCGGGGAGCTGTTTTTT. This codes for CASTGLSGTGELFF. The gene calls are TRBV28 and TRBJ2-2; D possibly corresponds to TRBD2 (5 bases). V was trimmed by 7 bases and J by 5 bases, leaving 14 bases between them. The CDR3 is 14 residues long. The germline gives CDR1 MDHEN, CDR2 SYDVKM.

This clonotype was seen repeatedly, ten times or more. The rearrangement joins TRBV27 to TRBJ2-2, with D possibly being TRBD2 (5 bases). CDR3 length equals 12 residues. Germline values: CDR1 MNHEY, CDR2 SMNVEV (reference sequence). With 2 bases removed from V and 7 bases from J, the gap between germline ends came to 5 bases. The CDR3 reads CASSLEGGELFF. In DNA form, the CDR3 reads TGTGCCAGCAGTTTAGAGGGCGGGGAGCTGTTTTTT.

This clonotype has at least ten counts. The chain joins TRBV7-2 to TRBJ2-5, with TRBD1 matching 7 bases. Germline V gene data show CDR1 as SGHTA and CDR2 as FQGNSA. V shed 9 bases and J 2 bases; nucleotides not matched to a gene: 6. CDR3 length: 13 residues. CDR3 DNA: TGTGCCAGTCGGCCGGACAGGCAAGAGACCCAGTACTTC. This codes for CASRPDRQETQYF.

This clonotype was counted a few times. The chain carries TRBV5-8 and TRBJ1-5; D is possibly TRBD1 (5 bases). The V end lost 0 bases, the J end lost 6 bases, and 16 bases lay between the germline ends. The CDR3 is 16 amino acids. The germline gives CDR1 SGHTS, CDR2 YDEGEE. CDR3 bases: TGTGCCAGCAGCTTGGTGGTGGGACCGGCTTCTCAGCCCCAGCATTTT. It yields the protein CASSLVVGPASQPQHF.

The V call is TRBV7-9, the J call TRBJ2-1; D unresolved. The CDR3 extends over 14 amino acids. V was pared by 0 bases and J by 2 bases, with 5 bases between. Germline V gene sequence: CDR1 SEHNR, CDR2 FQNEAQ (reference sequence). The CDR3 DNA reads TGTGCCAGCAGCTTAGCGCGGCCCTACAATGAGCAGTTCTTC. Its translation is CASSLARPYNEQFF.

This clonotype was seen only a few times. The V call is TRBV9, the J call TRBJ2-1; possibly TRBD2 for D (6 bases). V dropped 2 bases and J dropped 12 bases, with 12 bases sitting between them. This CDR3 has 12 amino acids. CDR1 and CDR2 from the germline V gene are SGDLS and YYNGEE. CDR3 region: CASSVPRSGQFF. CDR3 nucleotides: TGTGCCAGCAGCGTCCCTCGTAGCGGGCAGTTCTTC.

This chain links TRBV5-1 with TRBJ2-1, with 9 positions matching TRBD1. The V gene's germline CDR1 is SGHRS and CDR2 YFSETQ. The CDR3 consists of 15 residues. V lost 0 bases to trimming and J lost 5 bases; unmatched junction nucleotides: 3. CDR3 sequence (DNA): TGCGCCAGCAGCTTGGGGACAGGGGAACACAATGAGCAGTTCTTC. Translation: CASSLGTGEHNEQFF.

DNA of the CDR3: TGTGCCAGCAGCGTCGGACTAGCCACCGGGGAGCTGTTTTTT. Protein: CASSVGLATGELFF. The chain couples TRBV9 to TRBJ2-2, with 8 bases matching TRBD2. The CDR3 consists of 14 residues. The V gene end was trimmed by 2 bases and the J gene end by 4 bases; junction bases not matched to a gene: 1. Germline lookup yields CDR1 SGDLS and CDR2 YYNGEE.

At least ten counts were recorded for this clonotype. This chain connects TRBV2 to TRBJ2-1; no firm D call. Germline CDR1 is SNHLY and CDR2 is FYNNEI. This CDR3 spans 15 amino acids. Trimming took off 0 bases at V and 4 bases at J, with 10 bases between the two ends. CDR3: CASSEAGNPYNEQFF. In DNA form, the CDR3 reads TGTGCCAGCAGTGAAGCGGGCAATCCTTACAATGAGCAGTTCTTC.